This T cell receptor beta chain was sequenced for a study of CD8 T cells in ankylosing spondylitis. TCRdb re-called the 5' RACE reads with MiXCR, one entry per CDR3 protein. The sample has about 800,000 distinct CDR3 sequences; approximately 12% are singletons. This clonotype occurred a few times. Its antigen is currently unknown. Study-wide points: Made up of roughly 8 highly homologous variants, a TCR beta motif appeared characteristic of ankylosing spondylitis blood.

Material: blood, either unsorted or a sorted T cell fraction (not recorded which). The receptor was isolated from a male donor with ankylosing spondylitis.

The CDR3 DNA reads TGTGCCATCAGTGAGCGATCCTATGGCTACACCTTC. This gives the protein CAISERSYGYTF. V gene TRBV10-3 combines with J gene TRBJ1-2; D remains unclear. CDR3 length: 12 amino acids. The germline V gene encodes CDR1 ENHRY and CDR2 SYGVKD. V lost 2 bases to trimming and J lost 4 bases, with 5 bases between them.